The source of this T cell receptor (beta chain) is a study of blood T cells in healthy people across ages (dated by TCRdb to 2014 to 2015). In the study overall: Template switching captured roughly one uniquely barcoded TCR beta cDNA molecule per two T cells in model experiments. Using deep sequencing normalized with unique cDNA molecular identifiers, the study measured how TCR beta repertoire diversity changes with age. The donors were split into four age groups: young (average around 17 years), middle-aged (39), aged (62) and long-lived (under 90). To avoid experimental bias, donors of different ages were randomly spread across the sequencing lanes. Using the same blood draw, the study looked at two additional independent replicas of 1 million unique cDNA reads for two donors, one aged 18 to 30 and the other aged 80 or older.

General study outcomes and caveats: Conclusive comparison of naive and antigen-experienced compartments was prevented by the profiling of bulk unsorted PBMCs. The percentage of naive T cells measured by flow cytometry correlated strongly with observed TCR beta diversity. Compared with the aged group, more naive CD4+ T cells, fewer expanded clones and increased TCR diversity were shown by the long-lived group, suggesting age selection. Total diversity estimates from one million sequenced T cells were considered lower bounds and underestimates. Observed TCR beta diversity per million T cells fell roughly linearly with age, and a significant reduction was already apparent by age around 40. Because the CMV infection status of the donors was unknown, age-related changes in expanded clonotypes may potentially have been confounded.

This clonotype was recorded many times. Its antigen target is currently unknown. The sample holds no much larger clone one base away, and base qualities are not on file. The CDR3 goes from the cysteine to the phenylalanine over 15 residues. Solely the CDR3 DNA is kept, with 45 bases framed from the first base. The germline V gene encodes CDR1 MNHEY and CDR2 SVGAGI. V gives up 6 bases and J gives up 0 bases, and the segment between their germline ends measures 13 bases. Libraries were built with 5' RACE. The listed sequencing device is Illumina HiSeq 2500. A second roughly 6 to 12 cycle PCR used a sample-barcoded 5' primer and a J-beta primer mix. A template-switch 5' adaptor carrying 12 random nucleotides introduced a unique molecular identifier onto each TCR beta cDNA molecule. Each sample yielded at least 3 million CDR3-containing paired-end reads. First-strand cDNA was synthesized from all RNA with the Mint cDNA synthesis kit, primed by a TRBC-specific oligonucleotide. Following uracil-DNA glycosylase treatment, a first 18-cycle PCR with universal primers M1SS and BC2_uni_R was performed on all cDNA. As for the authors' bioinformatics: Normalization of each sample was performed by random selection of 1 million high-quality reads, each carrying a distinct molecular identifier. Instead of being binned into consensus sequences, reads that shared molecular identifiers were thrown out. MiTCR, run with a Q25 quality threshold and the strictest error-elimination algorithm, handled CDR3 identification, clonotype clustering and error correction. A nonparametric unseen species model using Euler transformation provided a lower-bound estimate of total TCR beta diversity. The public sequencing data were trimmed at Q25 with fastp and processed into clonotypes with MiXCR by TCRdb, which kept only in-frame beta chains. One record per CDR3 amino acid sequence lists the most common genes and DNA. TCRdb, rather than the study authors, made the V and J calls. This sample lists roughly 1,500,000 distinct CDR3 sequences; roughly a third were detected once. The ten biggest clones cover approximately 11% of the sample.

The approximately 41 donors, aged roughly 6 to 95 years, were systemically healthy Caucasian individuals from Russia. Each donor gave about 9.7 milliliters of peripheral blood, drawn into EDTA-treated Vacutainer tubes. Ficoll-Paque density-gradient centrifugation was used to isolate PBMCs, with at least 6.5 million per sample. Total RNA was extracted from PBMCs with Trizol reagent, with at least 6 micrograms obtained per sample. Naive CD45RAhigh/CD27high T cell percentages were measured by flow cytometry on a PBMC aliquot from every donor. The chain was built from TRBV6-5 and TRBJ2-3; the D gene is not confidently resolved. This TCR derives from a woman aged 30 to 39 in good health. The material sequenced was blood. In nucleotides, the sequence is TGTGCCAGCAGCCCGACGGAGAGTAGCACAGATACGCAGTATTTT. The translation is CASSPTESSTDTQYF.